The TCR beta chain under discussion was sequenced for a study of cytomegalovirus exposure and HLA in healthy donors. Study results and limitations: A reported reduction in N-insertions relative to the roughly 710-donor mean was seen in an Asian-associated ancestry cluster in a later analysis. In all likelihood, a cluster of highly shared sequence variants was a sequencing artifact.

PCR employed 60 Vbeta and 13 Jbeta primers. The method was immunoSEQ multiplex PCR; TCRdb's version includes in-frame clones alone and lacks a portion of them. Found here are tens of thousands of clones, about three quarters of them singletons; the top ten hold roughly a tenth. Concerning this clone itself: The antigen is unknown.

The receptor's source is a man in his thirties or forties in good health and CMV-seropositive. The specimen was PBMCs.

CDR3 DNA sequence: TGTGCCAGCAGCTTATTCGGGTCCGACTCCTACAATGAGCAGTTCTTC. Protein sequence: CASSLFGSDSYNEQFF. J is TRBJ2-1 and V is TRBV7-2; D unclear. Germline V gene sequence: CDR1 SGHTA, CDR2 FQGNSA. V was shortened by 2 bases and J by 0 bases, with 11 bases between the two germline ends. CDR3 length: 16 residues.